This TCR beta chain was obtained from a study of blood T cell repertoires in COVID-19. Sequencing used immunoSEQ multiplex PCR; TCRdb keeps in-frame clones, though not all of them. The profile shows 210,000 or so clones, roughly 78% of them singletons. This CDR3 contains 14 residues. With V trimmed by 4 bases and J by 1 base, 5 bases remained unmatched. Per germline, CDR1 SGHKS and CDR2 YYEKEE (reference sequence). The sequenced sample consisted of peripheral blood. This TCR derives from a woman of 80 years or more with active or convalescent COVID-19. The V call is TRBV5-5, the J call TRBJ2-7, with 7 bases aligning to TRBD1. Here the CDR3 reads CASSRTGQSYEQYF. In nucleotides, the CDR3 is TGTGCCAGCAGCCGTACGGGACAGTCCTACGAGCAGTACTTC.